Each of the 13 T cell receptor beta chains below was sequenced from the same sample in a study of graft-versus-host responses after intestinal transplantation. Repertoires were generated with immunoSEQ multiplex PCR, while TCRdb's copy carries only in-frame clones and drops some. Here the sample spans roughly 100,000 clones, roughly 93% being singletons. No antigen has been identified for these receptors. The input for sequencing was unstimulated CD8+ T cells sorted from spleen or lymph node cells, taken before intestinal transplant. All receptors derive from a human donor who received an intestinal transplant.

The CDR3 DNA reads TGTGCCAGCAGCCAAGGTAGCGGGGGGGCCTACGAGCAGTACTTC. Translation: CASSQGSGGAYEQYF. The rearrangement links TRBV14 to TRBJ2-7; 11 bases line up with TRBD2. Germline assignment: CDR1 SGHDN and CDR2 FVKESK. The CDR3 is 15 residues long. J lost 2 bases, V lost 1 base, and 1 base had no gene match.

The chain recombines TRBV29-1 with TRBJ2-1; 11 nucleotides match TRBD1. Germline V gene sequence: CDR1 SQVTM, CDR2 ANQGSEA. The CDR3 length is 16 residues. V dropped 4 bases and J dropped 5; count of bases not matched to a gene: 10. CDR3 in DNA: TGCAGCGTTGCATTCTGGGACAGGGGGGAGAACAATGAGCAGTTCTTC. This codes for CSVAFWDRGENNEQFF.

V and J are TRBV9 and TRBJ2-1, with 9 bases fitting TRBD2. The CDR3 has 14 amino acids. CDR1 is SGDLS, CDR2 YYNGEE, per germline. V lost 3 bases and J lost 4; bases outside the gene matches: 2. As DNA, the CDR3 is TGTGCCAGCAGCGGAACTAGCGGGTACAATGAGCAGTTCTTC. Residues: CASSGTSGYNEQFF.

The chain carries TRBV5-6 and TRBJ2-1, with 13 bases aligning to TRBD2. Germline CDR1 is SGHDT and CDR2 is YYEEEE. The CDR3 has 17 residues. V dropped 6 bases and J dropped 6; count of bases not matched to a gene: 12. CDR3 bases: TGTGCCAGCACCCCCGAAGGGACTAGCGGGGCGCCCAATGAGCAGTTCTTC. Translating gives CASTPEGTSGAPNEQFF.

V and J are TRBV9 and TRBJ2-7; tentative D call: TRBD2 (6 bases). The CDR3 loop spans 15 amino acids. Germline CDR1 SGDLS, CDR2 YYNGEE. V lost 3 bases, J lost 5 bases, and 18 bases lay in between. CDR3 in DNA: TGTGCCAGCAGCGACAACTTAGCGGAGGTCAACGAGCAGTACTTC. This gives the protein CASSDNLAEVNEQYF. Based on the CDR3 plus reference TRBV9 and TRBJ2-7, the full variable domain is DSGVTQTPKHLITATGQRVTLRCSPRSGDLSVYWYQQSLDQGLQFLIQYYNGEERAKGNILERFSAQQFPDLHSELNLSSLELGDSALYFCASSDNLAEVNEQYFGPGTRLTVT.

CDR3 region: CASSPGTGGLVDIQYF. The CDR3 DNA sequence: TGTGCCAGCAGCCCGGGGACAGGGGGCTTGGTCGACATTCAGTACTTC. V usage is TRBV13 and J usage is TRBJ2-4; 12 bases are shared with TRBD1. Trimming at V came to 5 bases and at J to 8 bases, leaving 10 bases not matched to a gene. Germline V gives CDR1 PRHDT, CDR2 FYEKMQ (reference sequence). This CDR3 has 16 residues.

The chain combines TRBV7-3 with TRBJ1-2, with TRBD1 as a possible D gene (5 bases). The V gene's germline CDR1 is SGHTA and CDR2 FQGTGA. CDR3 length: 14 amino acids. V was pared by 0 bases and J by 7 bases, with 12 bases between. The CDR3 nucleotides read TGTGCCAGCAGCTTAACAGGGGAAGGGGTTGGCTACACCTTC. Translated, it gives CASSLTGEGVGYTF. Variable domain in full (rest from reference TRBV7-3 and TRBJ1-2): GAGVSQTPSNKVTEKGKYVELRCDPISGHTALYWYRQSLGQGPEFLIYFQGTGAADDSGLPNDRFFAVRPEGSVSTLKIQRTERGDSAVYLCASSLTGEGVGYTFGSGTRLTVV.

The gene calls are TRBV6-6 and TRBJ2-6, with TRBD1 identical over 7 bases. Germline assignment: CDR1 MNHNY and CDR2 SVGAGI (reference sequence). V lost 6 bases and J lost 0; bases outside the gene matches: 5. The CDR3 sequence is 16 residues long. The CDR3 DNA follows: TGTGCCAGCAGCCCGGGACAGTTCTCTGGGGCCAACGTCCTGACTTTC. This codes for CASSPGQFSGANVLTF.

This chain uses TRBV6-5 with TRBJ1-1; TRBD1 aligns across 9 bases. This CDR3 comprises 14 residues. J was trimmed by 5 bases and V by 2 bases; bases with no gene match: 3. Germline loops: CDR1 MNHEY, CDR2 SVGAGI. CDR3 DNA sequence: TGTGCCAGCAGTTACACGGACAGGGGAACTGAAGCTTTCTTT. Translation: CASSYTDRGTEAFF.

The rearrangement links TRBV5-5 to TRBJ1-1; D gene uncertain. Germline V lookup: CDR1 SGHKS, CDR2 YYEKEE (reference sequence). The CDR3 is 16 residues long. V lost 0 bases to trimming and J lost 1 base, with 13 bases between them. The CDR3 DNA reads TGTGCCAGCAGCTTGGCGGTGAGCATAAGGAACACTGAAGCTTTCTTT. This gives the protein CASSLAVSIRNTEAFF.

The gene calls are TRBV16 and TRBJ2-1; TRBD2 matches at 8 bases. From germline, CDR1 is KGHSY and CDR2 FQNENV. V was pared by 1 base and J by 5 bases, with 13 bases of the junction left unmatched. The CDR3 length is 18 residues. CDR3 protein: CASSQFQVLAGFNNEQFF. CDR3 sequence (DNA): TGTGCCAGCAGCCAATTTCAGGTATTAGCGGGGTTCAACAATGAGCAGTTCTTC.

The genes are TRBV14 and TRBJ2-3; the match to TRBD2 covers 9 bases. V shed 5 bases, J shed 4 bases, and the junction held 13 bases outside the gene matches. Germline V gene sequence: CDR1 SGHDN, CDR2 FVKESK. The CDR3 runs 17 residues. CDR3 in DNA: TGTGCCAGCAGCGAGAGAAGTCCAGCGGGGGGCGCAGATACGCAGTATTTT. Its protein product is CASSERSPAGGADTQYF.

This clone was picked up one time. The rearrangement links TRBV30 to TRBJ1-2; D remains ambiguous. The ends were cut back, 3 bases at V and 2 bases at J, with 1 base in the middle. This CDR3 spans 10 amino acids. The germline V gene encodes CDR1 GTSNPN and CDR2 SVGIG (reference sequence). This CDR3 is CAWRNYGYTF. As DNA, the CDR3 is TGTGCCTGGAGAAACTATGGCTACACCTTC. The full variable domain, its missing parts supplied by reference TRBV30 and TRBJ1-2, is SQTIHQWPATLVQPVGSPLSLECTVEGTSNPNLYWYRQAAGRGLQLLFYSVGIGQISSEVPQNLSASRPQDRQFILSSKKLLLSDSGFYLCAWRNYGYTFGSGTRLTVV.